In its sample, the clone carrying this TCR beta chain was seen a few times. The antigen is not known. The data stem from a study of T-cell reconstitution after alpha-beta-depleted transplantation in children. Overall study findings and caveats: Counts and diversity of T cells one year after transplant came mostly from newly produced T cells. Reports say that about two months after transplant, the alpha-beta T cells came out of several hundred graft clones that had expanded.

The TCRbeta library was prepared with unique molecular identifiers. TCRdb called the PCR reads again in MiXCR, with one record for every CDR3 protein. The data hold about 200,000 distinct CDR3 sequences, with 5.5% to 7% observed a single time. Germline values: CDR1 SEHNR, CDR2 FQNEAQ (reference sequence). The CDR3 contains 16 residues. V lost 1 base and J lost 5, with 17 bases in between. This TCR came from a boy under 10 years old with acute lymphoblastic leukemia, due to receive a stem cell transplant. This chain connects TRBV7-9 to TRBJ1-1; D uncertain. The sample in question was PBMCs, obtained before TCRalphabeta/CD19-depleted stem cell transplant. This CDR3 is CASSLGAAGRGTEAFF. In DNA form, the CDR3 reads TGTGCCAGCAGCTTAGGGGCGGCGGGAAGAGGGACTGAAGCTTTCTTT.